This TCR beta chain originates from a study of cytotoxic CD8 clonotypes in ibrutinib-treated CLL. Produced via immunoSEQ multiplex PCR; TCRdb's table is partial and in-frame only. The sample shows some 140,000 clones, around 93% of them seen only once. This specimen was PBMCs, taken after 12 months of ibrutinib treatment. The TCR sequence derives from a human donor with chronic lymphocytic leukemia.

CDR3 coding DNA: TGTGCCATCGGACCCGGGAGGAACAATCAGCCCCAGCATTTT. This codes for CAIGPGRNNQPQHF. The chain combines TRBV10-3 with TRBJ1-5, with D unclear. The CDR3 totals 14 residues. Trimming removed 8 bases at V and 3 bases at J, with 14 bases between. The germline V gene encodes CDR1 ENHRY and CDR2 SYGVKD.